This entry lists 17 T cell receptor beta chains sequenced from one sample in a study of blood T cell repertoires in COVID-19. TCRdb keeps only in-frame clones here, not all; method: immunoSEQ multiplex PCR. The profile covers under 200,000 clones, with roughly 91% appearing a single time and roughly 6% taken by the ten largest. The source material was peripheral blood. These receptors originate from a man aged 40-49 years with active or convalescent COVID-19.

This clone occurred a few times. This specimen includes other DNA sequences encoding the same CDR3. This chain joins TRBV19 and TRBJ1-2; 10 nucleotides line up with TRBD1. Germline assignment: CDR1 LNHDA and CDR2 SQIVND (reference sequence). The V segment lost 4 bases and the J segment 6 bases; nucleotides outside the gene matches: 2. The CDR3 covers 13 residues. The CDR3 sequence is CASSRDRGDGYTF. The CDR3, as DNA: TGTGCCAGTAGTAGGGACAGGGGAGATGGCTACACCTTC.

This clone was recorded a few times. This sequence joins TRBV3-1 (or the pseudogene TRBV3-2) and TRBJ1-4; weak D call: TRBD1 (6 bases). The V gene's germline CDR1 is LGHDT and CDR2 YNNKEL (reference sequence). This CDR3 has 15 residues. V was pared by 4 bases and J by 13 bases, with 22 bases between. CDR3 sequence (DNA): TGTGCCAGCAGCCCTTTAAATCGTACAGGGCGGCGACTGTTTTTT. Translation: CASSPLNRTGRRLFF.

The rearrangement links TRBV10-2 to TRBJ1-1; 7 bases match TRBD1. After removal of 10 bases from V and 1 base from J, the junction contained 6 bases not matched to a gene. Germline V gene data show CDR1 as WSHSY and CDR2 as SAAADI. This CDR3 region has 13 residues. The CDR3 sequence: CAIRDSRNTEAFF. For the CDR3, the DNA is TGCGCCATCCGGGACAGCAGGAACACTGAAGCTTTCTTT.

J is TRBJ2-7 and V is TRBV28, with 7 bases that match TRBD2. Germline CDR1 is MDHEN and CDR2 is SYDVKM. The CDR3 is made up of 16 amino acids. After removal of 6 bases from V and 5 bases from J, the junction contained 16 bases not matched to a gene. CDR3 sequence (DNA): TGTGCCAGCAGGTCGGGTGGGGAGGGGACTATGAACGAGCAGTACTTC. Its protein product is CASRSGGEGTMNEQYF.

The chain employs TRBV14 and TRBJ2-7, with a possible D match to TRBD2 (6 bases). Germline CDR1 reads SGHDN; CDR2 reads FVKESK. There are 17 residues in the CDR3. Deletions cut 2 bases from V and 0 bases from J, with 17 bases between. The CDR3 DNA is TGTGCCAGCAGCCAACAGGTTGGTCTAGCGCTCTCCTACGAGCAGTACTTC. This translates into CASSQQVGLALSYEQYF.

Details on this clone: The same CDR3 is also encoded by other DNA sequences in this sample. This chain uses TRBV29-1 with TRBJ1-1; TRBD1 might be the D (6 bases). CDR3 length: 13 residues. Germline V CDR1 and CDR2: SQVTM, ANQGSEA. Trimming removed 3 bases from V and 5 bases from J, with 13 bases in between. The CDR3 spells CSVDSGRGTEAFF. The CDR3 DNA follows: TGCAGCGTTGACTCAGGGAGGGGGACTGAAGCTTTCTTT.

V gene TRBV3-1 (or the pseudogene TRBV3-2) combines with J gene TRBJ2-7; D is unclear. Trimming pared 3 bases from V and 2 bases from J, leaving 8 bases between. Germline loops: CDR1 LGHDT, CDR2 YNNKEL (reference sequence). CDR3 length equals 13 residues. CDR3 amino acids: CASSHTGTYEQYF. DNA for the CDR3: TGTGCCAGCAGCCATACGGGTACCTACGAGCAGTACTTC.

The chain links TRBV27 to TRBJ2-7, with 7 bases aligning to TRBD2. Germline-derived CDR1 and CDR2 are MNHEY and SMNVEV (reference sequence). The CDR3 is made up of 14 amino acids. Unmatched junction bases numbered 4, after V lost 5 bases and J lost 0 bases. The CDR3 coding sequence is TGTGCCAGCAGTCAAACTAGCGTCTCCTACGAGCAGTACTTC. Amino acids: CASSQTSVSYEQYF.

The chain carries TRBV5-1 and TRBJ2-5; 9 positions match TRBD1. The germline V gene encodes CDR1 SGHRS and CDR2 YFSETQ. CDR3 length: 14 amino acids. The V segment lost 4 bases and the J segment 4 bases; nucleotides outside the gene matches: 5. The CDR3: CASSPSDRGETQYF. The CDR3 region has the DNA TGCGCCAGCAGCCCGTCGGACAGGGGAGAGACCCAGTACTTC. The complete variable domain, with remaining parts taken from reference TRBV5-1 and TRBJ2-5, reads KAGVTQTPRYLIKTRGQQVTLSCSPISGHRSVSWYQQTPGQGLQFLFEYFSETQRNKGNFPGRFSGRQFSNSRSEMNVSTLELGDSALYLCASSPSDRGETQYFGPGTRLLVL.

This sequence joins TRBV4-3 and TRBJ2-7; D perhaps matches TRBD1 (5 bases). V lost 1 base and J 4 bases, leaving 14 bases between the germline ends. The germline gives CDR1 LGHNA, CDR2 YSLEER. This CDR3 contains 15 residues. CDR3 in DNA: TGCGCCAGCAGCCAAGCGAGACAGCCAATTTACGAGCAGTACTTC. Translating it yields CASSQARQPIYEQYF.

This clone was detected a few times. The V call is TRBV7-2, the J call TRBJ1-5; no clear D gene. Trimming took 1 base from V and 4 from J, leaving 11 bases between them. Germline V gene data show CDR1 as SGHTA and CDR2 as FQGNSA. The CDR3 is made up of 15 amino acids. DNA of the CDR3: TGTGCCAGCAGCTTAGTCCGGGGTCATAATCAGCCCCAGCATTTT. Translating gives CASSLVRGHNQPQHF.

The V gene is TRBV9, the J gene TRBJ2-1; D remains ambiguous. Deletions cut 1 base from V and 7 bases from J, with 12 bases between. The germline CDR1 and CDR2 sequences are SGDLS and YYNGEE. CDR3 length: 14 amino acids. The CDR3 coding sequence is TGTGCCAGCAGCGTACAGGCAGGTTCGAATGAGCAGTTCTTC. It is translated as CASSVQAGSNEQFF.

V gene TRBV6-5 combines with J gene TRBJ2-3, with D possibly matching TRBD1 (6 bases). The V end lost 0 bases, the J end lost 5 bases, and 15 bases lay between the germline ends. CDR1 is MNHEY, CDR2 SVGAGI, per germline. The CDR3 runs to 16 residues. CDR3 DNA: TGTGCCAGCAGTTACTCCCTTTGGGGGCGGCAAGATACGCAGTATTTT. Its protein is CASSYSLWGRQDTQYF.

Points on this clone: The same CDR3 is also encoded by other DNA sequences in this sample. The chain is built from TRBV6-1 and TRBJ1-2; TRBD1 is a possible D gene (5 bases). The V gene's germline CDR1 is MNHNS and CDR2 SASEGT. There are 15 residues in the CDR3. Deletions cut 0 bases from V and 4 bases from J, with 12 bases between. The CDR3 is CASSEALGQFYGYTF. The CDR3 nucleotides are TGTGCCAGCAGTGAAGCTTTGGGGCAGTTCTATGGCTACACCTTC.

The chain couples TRBV5-4 to TRBJ1-2, with 11 positions matching TRBD1. From germline, CDR1 is SGHNT and CDR2 YYREEE (reference sequence). The V and J ends lost 5 bases and 4 bases, in that order; junction bases with no gene match: 7. CDR3 length equals 15 residues. This CDR3 is CASSFTGTGGYGYTF. The CDR3 region has the DNA TGTGCCAGCAGTTTTACCGGGACAGGGGGCTATGGCTACACCTTC.

This clone was seen once. J is TRBJ2-5 and V is TRBV27, with 8 bases that match TRBD2. Unmatched junction bases numbered 5, after V lost 3 bases and J lost 5 bases. From germline, CDR1 is MNHEY and CDR2 SMNVEV (reference sequence). The CDR3 loop spans 14 amino acids. The CDR3 bases are TGTGCCAGCAGTTTTGGGACTAGTCCGGAGACCCAGTACTTC. Protein: CASSFGTSPETQYF.

The chain couples TRBV4-1 to TRBJ1-2; D unresolved. The germline V gene encodes CDR1 MGHRA and CDR2 YSYEKL. This CDR3 is built from 14 residues. V lost 1 base, J lost 3 bases, and 9 bases lay in between. CDR3 loop: CASSQGGTDYGYTF. CDR3 nucleotide sequence: TGCGCCAGCAGCCAAGGAGGCACCGACTATGGCTACACCTTC.